Below are 15 T cell receptor beta chains sequenced from a single sample in a study of OX40 agonist ivuxolimab in advanced cancers. The data were produced by immunoSEQ multiplex PCR, yet TCRdb's version contains in-frame clones alone and is incomplete. Here the sample spans approximately 82,000 clones, around 88% being singletons. Here the sequenced sample was CD4+ or CD8+ T cells sorted from blood, taken in a trial of the OX40 agonist ivuxolimab. The receptors derive from an adult with an advanced solid tumor such as melanoma, head and neck, liver or kidney cancer.

This clone has just one count. The chain combines TRBV2 with TRBJ2-5, with 11 nucleotides matching TRBD1. V shed 7 bases and J 1 base; nucleotides not matched to a gene: 5. The CDR3 is 15 amino acids. Germline lookup yields CDR1 SNHLY and CDR2 FYNNEI. The CDR3 DNA sequence: TGTGCCAGCAAGGCCGGGACAGGGGGCCAAGAGACCCAGTACTTC. It specifies CASKAGTGGQETQYF.

In its sample, this clone was seen a few times. This rearrangement joins TRBV4-2 to TRBJ1-3; D gene unclear. CDR1 LGHNA and CDR2 YNFKEQ come from the germline V gene. V was shortened by 0 bases and J by 2 bases, with 8 bases between the two germline ends. The CDR3 extends over 15 amino acids. The CDR3 here is CASSQDWTAGNTIYF. Written as DNA, the CDR3 is TGTGCCAGCAGCCAAGATTGGACGGCTGGAAACACCATATATTTT.

The V call is TRBV5-5, the J call TRBJ1-5; the D is unclear. This CDR3 is built from 15 residues. Germline CDR1 SGHKS, CDR2 YYEKEE (reference sequence). Between the trimmed V and J ends, which lost 3 bases and 4 bases, there was a span of 14 bases. CDR3 bases: TGTGCCAGCAGCTCGGGATTATTGAGGAATCAGCCCCAGCATTTT. The encoded protein is CASSSGLLRNQPQHF.

The V gene is TRBV7-2, the J gene TRBJ2-7; a possible D gene is TRBD1 (5 bases). The CDR3 runs 14 residues. Germline CDR1 SGHTA, CDR2 FQGNSA. Trimming cost V 3 bases and J 0 bases, with 9 bases left between them. The chain's CDR3 is CASSLDKSSYEQYF. CDR3 in DNA: TGTGCCAGCAGCTTGGACAAGAGCTCCTACGAGCAGTACTTC. Using reference TRBV7-2 and TRBJ2-7 for the parts outside the CDR3, the full variable domain is GAGVSQSPSNKVTEKGKDVELRCDPISGHTALYWYRQSLGQGLEFLIYFQGNSAPDKSGLPSDRFSAERTGGSVSTLTIQRTQQEDSAVYLCASSLDKSSYEQYFGPGTRLTVT.

As DNA, the CDR3 is TGTGCCAGCAGTTTGGACAGCCCTAGGGTAGCGAGTAACTACGAGCAGTACTTC. Its translation is CASSLDSPRVASNYEQYF. The chain has TRBV27 and TRBJ2-7, with D perhaps TRBD1 (6 bases). Germline lookup yields CDR1 MNHEY and CDR2 SMNVEV (reference sequence). The CDR3 is 18 amino acids. The V gene lost 3 bases and the J gene lost 3 bases, with 24 bases spanning the gap.

The gene calls are TRBV20-1 and TRBJ1-2; D call uncertain. The length of the CDR3 is 11 residues. Trimming cost V 0 bases and J 6 bases, with 5 bases left between them. Germline V gene data show CDR1 as DFQATT and CDR2 as SNEGSKA (reference sequence). The CDR3 loop is CSARDLDGYTF. The CDR3 DNA follows: TGCAGTGCTAGAGATTTGGATGGCTACACCTTC.

V and J are TRBV30 and TRBJ2-3, with D possibly TRBD2 on 5 matching bases. Germline V gene lookup returns CDR1 GTSNPN and CDR2 SVGIG (reference sequence). The CDR3 extends over 11 amino acids. Deletions cut 4 bases from V and 6 bases from J, with 8 bases between. DNA for the CDR3: TGTGCCTGGAAACTAGAGGATACGCAGTATTTT. This translates into CAWKLEDTQYF.

The V and J genes are TRBV30 and TRBJ2-1, with 9 nucleotides matching TRBD2. The CDR3 sequence is 15 residues long. Germline-derived CDR1 and CDR2 are GTSNPN and SVGIG (reference sequence). Trimming at V came to 0 bases and at J to 7 bases, leaving 7 bases not matched to a gene. CDR3 protein: CAWSVQNSGRNEQFF. DNA for the CDR3: TGTGCCTGGAGTGTACAGAATAGCGGGAGAAATGAGCAGTTCTTC. Filled out from reference TRBV30 and TRBJ2-1, the complete variable domain reads SQTIHQWPATLVQPVGSPLSLECTVEGTSNPNLYWYRQAAGRGLQLLFYSVGIGQISSEVPQNLSASRPQDRQFILSSKKLLLSDSGFYLCAWSVQNSGRNEQFFGPGTRLTVL.

CDR3 sequence: CASSPTNGKFF. CDR3 DNA: TGTGCCAGTAGTCCGACTAACGGGAAGTTCTTC. The chain recombines TRBV19 with TRBJ2-1; the D gene is possibly TRBD2 (5 bases). CDR1 and CDR2 from the germline V gene are LNHDA and SQIVND (reference sequence). The CDR3 is 11 amino acids. Trimming pared 5 bases from V and 14 bases from J, leaving 13 bases between. The full variable domain, its missing parts supplied by reference TRBV19 and TRBJ2-1, is DGGITQSPKYLFRKEGQNVTLSCEQNLNHDAMYWYRQDPGQGLRLIYYSQIVNDFQKGDIAEGYSVSREKKESFPLTVTSAQKNPTAFYLCASSPTNGKFFGPGTRLTVL.

This chain uses TRBV2 with TRBJ2-7; 8 nucleotides align to TRBD2. The V gene's germline CDR1 is SNHLY and CDR2 FYNNEI. The CDR3 spans 12 residues. CDR3 in amino acids: CATGGGSYEQYF. The CDR3 DNA is TGTGCAACCGGGGGGGGCTCCTACGAGCAGTACTTC.

The V and J genes are TRBV5-4 and TRBJ2-7, with D perhaps assigned TRBD1 or TRBD2 (5 bases each). The CDR3 length is 14 residues. CDR1 is SGHNT and CDR2 is YYREEE in the germline V gene (reference sequence). Trimming shortened V by 0 bases and J by 3 bases, and 10 bases separated the two germline ends. The CDR3 DNA sequence: TGTGCCAGCAGCTTGGGAGGGGTCCGCTACGAGCAGTACTTC. It translates to CASSLGGVRYEQYF.

The chain combines TRBV28 with TRBJ2-6, with no clear D. This CDR3 spans 16 amino acids. Trimming left V 5 bases short and J 2 bases short, with 13 bases between. Germline CDR1 and CDR2: MDHEN and SYDVKM. CDR3 region: CASSHNRIPGANVLTF. The CDR3 coding sequence is TGTGCCAGCAGTCACAACAGAATTCCTGGGGCCAACGTCCTGACTTTC.

The count of this clone is one. This rearrangement joins TRBV28 to TRBJ1-1; the match to TRBD1 covers 8 bases. The V gene end was trimmed by 8 bases and the J gene end by 12 bases; junction bases not matched to a gene: 14. CDR1 MDHEN and CDR2 SYDVKM come from the germline V gene. The CDR3 has 13 amino acids. The CDR3 here is CASGKTGAMKPFF. The CDR3 DNA reads as TGTGCCAGCGGCAAGACAGGGGCGATGAAGCCTTTCTTT.

The chain has TRBV28 and TRBJ2-2, with a weak D call TRBD2 (7 bases). From germline, CDR1 is MDHEN and CDR2 SYDVKM. The CDR3 consists of 13 residues. With 7 bases removed from V and 5 bases from J, the gap between germline ends came to 11 bases. CDR3 loop: CASIQGGTGELFF. The DNA for the CDR3 is TGTGCCAGCATACAGGGAGGGACCGGGGAGCTGTTTTTT.

The chain has TRBV18 and TRBJ2-7; 7 bases align to TRBD2. V shed 8 bases, J shed 5 bases, and the junction held 6 bases outside the gene matches. The CDR3 extends over 12 amino acids. Germline assignment: CDR1 KGHSH and CDR2 LQKENI. As DNA, the CDR3 is TGTGCCAGCGCGCGGGAGACCCACGAGCAGTACTTC. This sequence encodes CASARETHEQYF.